The clone carrying this TCR beta chain was picked up a small number of times. Sequenced by immunoSEQ multiplex PCR; TCRdb stores in-frame clones only, minus some. The profile shows over 50,000 clones, approximately 77% of them singletons. The V and J ends lost 2 bases and 9 bases respectively, with 11 bases between them. The CDR3 covers 13 residues. Germline CDR1 and CDR2: MNHEY and SVGAGI. The source of the sample is a study of OX40 agonist ivuxolimab in advanced cancers. Overall study: Dosing consisted of intravenous ivuxolimab at 0.01 to 10 mg/kg every 2 weeks. Earlier anti-PD-1, anti-PD-L1 or anti-CTLA-4 therapy was permitted; about 39% had received some.

The rearrangement links TRBV6-5 to TRBJ2-1, with D hard to call. The specimen was CD4+ or CD8+ T cells sorted from blood, collected in a trial of the OX40 agonist ivuxolimab. This receptor was obtained from an adult with an advanced solid tumor such as melanoma, head and neck, liver or kidney cancer. CDR3 loop: CASSYVREGEQFF. The CDR3 DNA follows: TGTGCCAGCAGTTACGTACGAGAAGGTGAGCAGTTCTTC.